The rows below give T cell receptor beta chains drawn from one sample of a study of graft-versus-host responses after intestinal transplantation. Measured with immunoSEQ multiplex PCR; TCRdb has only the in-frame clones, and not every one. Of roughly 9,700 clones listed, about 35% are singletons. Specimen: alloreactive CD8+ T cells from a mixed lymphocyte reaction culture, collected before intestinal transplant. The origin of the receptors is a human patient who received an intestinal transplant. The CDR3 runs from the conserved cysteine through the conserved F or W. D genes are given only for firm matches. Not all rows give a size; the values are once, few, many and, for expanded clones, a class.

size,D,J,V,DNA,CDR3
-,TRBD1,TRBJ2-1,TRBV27,TGTGCCAGCAGTTTAGGGGACAGGGGAAGCAATGAGCAGTTCTTC,CASSLGDRGSNEQFF
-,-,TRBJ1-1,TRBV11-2,TGTGCCAGCAGCTACGGACAGAAGAACACTGAAGCTTTCTTT,CASSYGQKNTEAFF
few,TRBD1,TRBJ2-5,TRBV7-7,TGTGCTAGCAGCCTCACAGGGGGAGTGGAGACCCAGTACTTC,CASSLTGGVETQYF
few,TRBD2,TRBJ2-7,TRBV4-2,TGTGCCAGCAGCCAAGGGTTGGGACTAGCGGGGGGGGTCTACGAGCAGTACTTC,CASSQGLGLAGGVYEQYF
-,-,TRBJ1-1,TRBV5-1,TGCGCCAGCAGCTATAGGGTCCGGAGGCTCACTGAAGCTTTCTTT,CASSYRVRRLTEAFF
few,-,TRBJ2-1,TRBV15,TGTGCCACCAGCGACGGGAGCTCCTACAATGAGCAGTTCTTC,CATSDGSSYNEQFF
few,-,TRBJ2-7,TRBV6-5,TGTGCCAGCAGTGTCTCGGGGGGCGCGTTCAACGAGCAGTACTTC,CASSVSGGAFNEQYF
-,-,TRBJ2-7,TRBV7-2,TGTGCCAGCACCGCAGGGGTAGGGACCTACGAGCAGTACTTC,CASTAGVGTYEQYF
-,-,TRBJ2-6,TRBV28,TGTGCCAGCAGTCCCCGGACAGATCGCTCTGGGGCCAACGTCCTGACTTTC,CASSPRTDRSGANVLTF
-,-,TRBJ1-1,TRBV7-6,TGTGCCAGCAGCCAAGGGGGAGGGACTGAAGCTTTCTTT,CASSQGGGTEAFF
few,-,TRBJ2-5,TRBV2,TGTGCCAGCAGCGCAGGGTGGGAGACCCAGTACTTC,CASSAGWETQYF
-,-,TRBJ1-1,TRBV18,TGTGCCAGCTCACCACGGAGGGAGACTGAAGCTTTCTTT,CASSPRRETEAFF
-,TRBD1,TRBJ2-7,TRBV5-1,TGCGCCAGCAGCTTGGACCAGGGGGCTTGGAACGAGCAGTACTTC,CASSLDQGAWNEQYF
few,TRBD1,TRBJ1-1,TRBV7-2,TGTGCCAGCAGCTTCCGGGACAGGATGAACACTGAAGCTTTCTTT,CASSFRDRMNTEAFF
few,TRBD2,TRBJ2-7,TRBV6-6,TGTGCCAGCAGTTGGAGTAGCGGGACTCTCTACGAGCAGTACTTC,CASSWSSGTLYEQYF
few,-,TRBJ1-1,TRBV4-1,TGCGCCAGCAGCCCACTCCTACCTAGGGGTGAAGCTTTCTTT,CASSPLLPRGEAFF
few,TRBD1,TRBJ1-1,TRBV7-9,TGTGCCAGCAGCTTGGACAGGCTTTTCACTGAAGCTTTCTTT,CASSLDRLFTEAFF
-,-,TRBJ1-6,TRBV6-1,TGTGCCAGCAGCCGTCACAGGGTGCGTTCACCCCTCCACTTT,CASSRHRVRSPLHF
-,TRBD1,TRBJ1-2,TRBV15,TGTGCCACCAGCAGTATACAGGGGTGGGTCTATGGCTACACCTTC,CATSSIQGWVYGYTF
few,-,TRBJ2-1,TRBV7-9,TGTGCCAGCAGCTTCAGGGTATGTGAGCAGTTCTTC,CASSFRVCEQFF
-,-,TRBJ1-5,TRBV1,TGCACCAGCAGCCAAGATCCCACAGTTTTTTACGATCAGCCCCAGCATTTT,CTSSQDPTVFYDQPQHF
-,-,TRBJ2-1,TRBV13,TGTGCCAGCAGCCCCGGACAGCACAATGAGCAGTTCTTC,CASSPGQHNEQFF
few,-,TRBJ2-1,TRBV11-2,TGTGCCAGCAGCCGGAAGAACGGGAGATCCTACAATGAGCAGTTCTTC,CASSRKNGRSYNEQFF